Following are 21 T cell receptor beta chains from one sample sequenced in a study of response to subunit inactivated influenza vaccine. TCRdb ran MiXCR on the RT-PCR reads and lists one entry per CDR3 protein. The table has approximately 500,000 distinct CDR3 sequences, 10% to 15% seen once; the top ten hold roughly 14%. The specimen comprised PBMCs from blood, sampled roughly 47 days after vaccination. These receptors were obtained from a man aged 50 or older who received an inactivated influenza vaccine.

This clonotype has just a few counts. The chain joins TRBV6-1 to TRBJ1-5; 8 nucleotides align to TRBD1. The CDR3 loop spans 15 amino acids. Germline V gene sequence: CDR1 MNHNS, CDR2 SASEGT. The J segment lost 2 bases and the V segment lost 5 bases, leaving 5 bases of the junction unmatched. The CDR3 is CASSLRGQGNQPQHF. In nucleotides, the CDR3 is TGTGCCAGCAGTCTTAGGGGACAGGGCAATCAGCCCCAGCATTTT.

The chain has TRBV12-3 or TRBV12-4 and TRBJ2-2, with a weak D call TRBD2 (5 bases). CDR3 size: 15 residues. Trimming removed 6 bases from V and 4 bases from J, with 15 bases in between. CDR3 sequence (DNA): TGTGCCAGCAGAAGATCTACTGGAGGCACCGGGGAGCTGTTTTTT. It encodes CASRRSTGGTGELFF.

This clonotype came up many times. CDR3 coding DNA: TGCAGTGCCGGGGCCCTTGGCTCTGGGGCCAACGTCCTGACTTTC. Its translation: CSAGALGSGANVLTF. The genes are TRBV20-1 and TRBJ2-6; tentatively, D is TRBD1 or TRBD2 (5 bases each). V dropped 6 bases and J dropped 0 bases, with 12 bases sitting between them. The CDR3 has 15 amino acids. Per the germline V gene, CDR1 is DFQATT and CDR2 is SNEGSKA (reference sequence).

CDR3 residues: CASSYSRRVPEQYF. The CDR3 DNA sequence: TGTGCCAGCAGTTACTCCCGTCGGGTCCCCGAGCAGTACTTC. V is TRBV6-5 and J is TRBJ2-7; no definite D call. The V gene lost 0 bases and the J gene lost 6 bases, with 12 bases spanning the gap. Germline V gene data show CDR1 as MNHEY and CDR2 as SVGAGI. The CDR3 extends over 14 amino acids.

The chain has TRBV5-1 and TRBJ2-5; D tentatively fits TRBD1 or TRBD2 (6 bases each). The CDR3 runs 18 residues. V lost 3 bases to trimming and J lost 2 bases, with 23 bases between them. Germline CDR1 and CDR2: SGHRS and YFSETQ. CDR3 nucleotide sequence: TGCGCCAGCAGCTCCGACGCTCGGGGGCGCTTAAATCAAGAGACCCAGTACTTC. Residues: CASSSDARGRLNQETQYF.

The chain employs TRBV6-2 or TRBV6-3 and TRBJ2-1, with TRBD2 as a possible D gene (6 bases). This CDR3 is built from 14 residues. Germline CDR1 and CDR2: MNHEY and SVGEGT. With 0 bases removed from V and 10 bases from J, the gap between germline ends came to 13 bases. In DNA, the CDR3 is TGTGCCAGCAGTTACTCACAACTAGCTATGGAGCAGTTCTTC. It encodes CASSYSQLAMEQFF.

This clonotype showed up many times. The chain recombines TRBV3-1 with TRBJ2-2, with 8 bases lining up with TRBD1. The CDR3 extends over 15 amino acids. Unmatched junction bases numbered 6, after V lost 4 bases and J lost 5 bases. The germline V gene has CDR1 LGHDT and CDR2 YNNKEL (reference sequence). CDR3 region: CASSLRQGYTGELFF. CDR3 DNA sequence: TGTGCCAGCAGCCTGAGACAGGGGTATACCGGGGAGCTGTTTTTT.

This clonotype was seen only a few times. J is TRBJ2-5 and V is TRBV20-1; TRBD2 agrees at 7 bases. The V gene's germline CDR1 is DFQATT and CDR2 SNEGSKA (reference sequence). The junction had 6 bases not matched to a gene; V was cut back by 0 bases and J by 5 bases. The CDR3 totals 14 residues. The CDR3 bases are TGCAGTGCTAGAGATCGGAGGGGAGGGGAGACCCAGTACTTC. This encodes CSARDRRGGETQYF.

This clonotype turned up a few times. This chain joins TRBV5-6 and TRBJ2-3, with a weak D call TRBD1 (6 bases). CDR1 SGHDT and CDR2 YYEEEE come from the germline V gene. There are 14 residues in the CDR3. V was shortened by 1 base and J by 4 bases, with 10 bases between the two germline ends. DNA for the CDR3: TGTGCCAGCAGCTTGTACAGGGTTCCAGATACGCAGTATTTT. It codes for CASSLYRVPDTQYF.

V gene TRBV29-1 combines with J gene TRBJ2-5; D not certain. V shed 4 bases and J shed 5 bases, with 5 bases lying between them. Germline V CDR1 and CDR2: SQVTM, ANQGSEA. The CDR3 totals 10 residues. The CDR3 DNA sequence: TGCAGCGTTGGTTCGGAGACCCAGTACTTC. This translates into CSVGSETQYF.

This clonotype has more than one count but fewer than ten. The CDR3 region has the DNA TGTGCCACCAGCAAAGGCGTAACTAATGAAAAACTGTTTTTT. Translation: CATSKGVTNEKLFF. This chain uses TRBV15 with TRBJ1-4; D is ambiguous. The CDR3 is 14 amino acids. CDR1 LNHNV and CDR2 YYDKDF come from the germline V gene (reference sequence). Trimming cost V 4 bases and J 1 base, with 7 bases left between them.

This chain connects TRBV6-5 to TRBJ2-7; D might be TRBD2 (5 bases). Between the trimmed V and J ends, which lost 0 bases and 3 bases, there was a span of 6 bases. The CDR3 sequence is 13 residues long. Germline V CDR1 and CDR2: MNHEY, SVGAGI. This CDR3 reads CASSYSGDYEQYF. DNA for the CDR3: TGTGCCAGCAGTTACTCCGGGGACTACGAGCAGTACTTC.

This clonotype was detected only a few times. The chain has TRBV7-3 and TRBJ2-1; TRBD2 matches 11 bases. The CDR3 runs to 15 residues. The V segment lost 2 bases and the J segment 5 bases; nucleotides outside the gene matches: 2. Germline values: CDR1 SGHTA, CDR2 FQGTGA. This CDR3 reads CASSLSGLADNEQFF. The CDR3 nucleotides are TGTGCCAGCAGCTTATCGGGACTAGCGGACAATGAGCAGTTCTTC.

The sample holds a few counts of this clonotype. This rearrangement joins TRBV3-1 to TRBJ1-1, with 9 bases lining up with TRBD1. This CDR3 is built from 16 residues. J was trimmed by 3 bases and V by 4 bases; bases with no gene match: 9. Germline CDR1 reads LGHDT; CDR2 reads YNNKEL (reference sequence). For the CDR3, the DNA is TGTGCCAGCAGCCCCGGAACAGGGGGCAGCTACACTGAAGCTTTCTTT. Translated: CASSPGTGGSYTEAFF.

The chain carries TRBV7-2 and TRBJ2-5; 12 bases map to TRBD1. The junction had 6 bases not matched to a gene; V was cut back by 5 bases and J by 5 bases. Germline V lookup: CDR1 SGHTA, CDR2 FQGNSA. CDR3 length equals 15 residues. DNA of the CDR3: TGTGCCAGCAGCCCCGGGACAGGGGGCACCGAGACCCAGTACTTC. Its protein product is CASSPGTGGTETQYF.

V gene TRBV5-1 combines with J gene TRBJ2-1, with D maybe TRBD1 (6 bases). CDR3 length: 15 residues. Trimming pared 4 bases from V and 6 bases from J, leaving 17 bases between. Germline V gives CDR1 SGHRS, CDR2 YFSETQ. The CDR3 is CASSQDGTPFNEQFF. CDR3 nucleotide sequence: TGCGCCAGCAGCCAAGACGGGACACCGTTCAATGAGCAGTTCTTC.

This chain links TRBV5-1 with TRBJ2-6; 7 nucleotides agree with TRBD1. This CDR3 contains 18 residues. V gave up 4 bases and J gave up 4 bases; unmatched junction bases: 14. Germline lookup yields CDR1 SGHRS and CDR2 YFSETQ. The CDR3 spells CASSATGVEVSGANVLTF. CDR3 DNA sequence: TGCGCCAGCAGCGCCACAGGGGTCGAAGTTTCCGGGGCCAACGTCCTGACTTTC.

In this sample, this clonotype turned up a few times. V and J are TRBV7-3 and TRBJ2-3, with no clear D. Trimming shortened V by 6 bases and J by 0 bases, and 13 bases separated the two germline ends. The CDR3 loop spans 15 amino acids. CDR1 is SGHTA, CDR2 FQGTGA, per germline. CDR3 sequence reads: CASSYGPFSTDTQYF. The CDR3 DNA sequence: TGTGCCAGCAGTTACGGTCCGTTTAGCACAGATACGCAGTATTTT.

A few counts support this clonotype. This chain joins TRBV7-8 and TRBJ2-1; 9 nucleotides agree with TRBD2. The CDR3 runs 16 residues. The germline V gene encodes CDR1 SGHVS and CDR2 FQNEAQ. J gave up 4 bases and V 4 bases, and 8 bases lay outside the gene matches. CDR3 sequence reads: CASSSAGGLNYNEQFF. The CDR3 DNA sequence: TGTGCCAGCAGCTCGGCGGGGGGGCTTAATTACAATGAGCAGTTCTTC. Using reference TRBV7-8 and TRBJ2-1 for the parts outside the CDR3, the full variable domain is GAGVSQSPRYKVAKRGQDVALRCDPISGHVSLFWYQQALGQGPEFLTYFQNEAQLDKSGLPSDRFFAERPEGSVSTLKIQRTQQEDSAVYLCASSSAGGLNYNEQFFGPGTRLTVL.

Many counts were recorded for this clonotype. This CDR3 reads CASSLRDRVNNEQFF. The CDR3 DNA sequence: TGTGCCAGCAGCTTACGTGACAGGGTGAACAATGAGCAGTTCTTC. The V gene is TRBV7-2, the J gene TRBJ2-1; 7 bases match TRBD1. Germline V gene sequence: CDR1 SGHTA, CDR2 FQGNSA. V shed 2 bases and J 5 bases; nucleotides not matched to a gene: 6. CDR3 length equals 15 residues.

The chain is built from TRBV7-9 and TRBJ2-1, with D unresolved. The CDR3 covers 13 residues. V lost 3 bases, J lost 4 bases, and 7 bases lay in between. CDR1 is SEHNR, CDR2 FQNEAQ, per germline (reference sequence). CDR3 DNA sequence: TGTGCCAGCAGCTTTTGGGGTTACAATGAGCAGTTCTTC. As protein: CASSFWGYNEQFF.